These T cell receptor beta chains were read from a single sample in a study of blood T cell repertoires in COVID-19. Profiling relied on immunoSEQ multiplex PCR, and the TCRdb table lists in-frame clones only, not all of them. Here the sample spans approximately 330,000 clones, approximately 88% being singletons. The sequencing input was peripheral blood. These receptors all come from a woman aged 45-65 years with active or convalescent COVID-19. The CDR3 runs from the conserved cysteine through the conserved F or W. D genes are given only for firm matches.

19	TRBJ2-1	TRBV19	TRBD1	CASSPGQGAKRLIYNEQFF
14	TRBJ1-5	TRBV28	NA	CASRSGQIVQPQHF
15	TRBJ2-7	TRBV5-1	NA	CASSLVAGGTDEQYF
13	TRBJ1-1	TRBV2	NA	CASVPAGVAEAFF
15	TRBJ2-1	TRBV28	TRBD2	CASSFGSGIINEQFF
14	TRBJ2-5	TRBV7-9	TRBD1	CASSPGTDQETQYF
15	TRBJ2-5	TRBV4-3	NA	CASSQDLGAEETQYF
18	TRBJ2-3	TRBV10-3	TRBD2	CAISESETSGRSTDTQYF
12	TRBJ1-2	TRBV29-1	NA	CSVTGTTLGYTF
11	TRBJ2-1	TRBV20-1	NA	CSARDLNEQFF
15	TRBJ2-2	TRBV11-2	NA	CASSSEGLGTGELFF
15	TRBJ2-7	TRBV15	TRBD1	CATSDRDRGSYEQYF
14	TRBJ1-1	TRBV7-3	NA	CASSLQGPRTEAFF
19	TRBJ1-2	TRBV11-3	TRBD1	CASSLDTVVEGAANYGYTF
13	TRBJ1-5	TRBV7-3	NA	CASSLRANQPQHF
13	TRBJ2-1	TRBV15	NA	CATSRDQGNEQFF
16	TRBJ2-4	TRBV7-2	TRBD2	CASSLVAGASKNIQYF
15	TRBJ1-5	TRBV4-3	NA	CASSQDWGGNQPQHF
13	TRBJ2-1	TRBV30	NA	CAWSQLRNNEQFF
15	TRBJ2-1	TRBV19	TRBD2	CASSIGSGETNEQFF
15	TRBJ2-7	TRBV6-5	NA	CASSYYRGAVRGQYF
15	TRBJ2-5	TRBV7-9	TRBD1	CASSPRTGGMETQYF
14	TRBJ2-5	TRBV27	NA	CASSFQRASETQYF
17	TRBJ1-3	TRBV4-2	NA	CASSQVSGGSSGNTIYF
15	TRBJ1-5	TRBV4-1	NA	CASSQVQGWNQPQHF
14	TRBJ1-1	TRBV7-9	NA	CASRDTSLNTEAFF
15	TRBJ1-1	TRBV7-9	NA	CASSRSESYNTEAFF
16	TRBJ1-2	TRBV5-4	TRBD1	CASSLGGTAFNYGYTF
18	TRBJ1-3	TRBV7-8	TRBD1	CASSLDHRGLLSGNTIYF
14	TRBJ2-7	TRBV4-3	NA	CASSQATSNYEQYF
14	TRBJ2-3	TRBV2	NA	CASSFQGSTDTQYF
16	TRBJ2-3	TRBV6-2/TRBV6-3	TRBD1	CASSYSPGQLTDTQYF
13	TRBJ1-2	TRBV25-1	NA	CASSEQGLYGYTF
15	TRBJ1-4	TRBV7-2	TRBD1	CASSLGDRNNEKLFF
13	TRBJ2-3	TRBV15	NA	CATSSGSADTQYF